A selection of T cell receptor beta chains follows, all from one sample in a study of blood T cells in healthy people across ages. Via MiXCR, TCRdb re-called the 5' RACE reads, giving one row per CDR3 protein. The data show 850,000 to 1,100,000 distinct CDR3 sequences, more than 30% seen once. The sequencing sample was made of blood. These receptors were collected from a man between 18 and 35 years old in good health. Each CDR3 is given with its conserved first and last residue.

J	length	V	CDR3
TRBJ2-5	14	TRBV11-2	CASSERTSYNEQYF
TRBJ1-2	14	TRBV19	CASTDIGSNYGYTF
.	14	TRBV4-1	CASSQGDHYNEQYF
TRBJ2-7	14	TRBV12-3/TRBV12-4	CASSQQGAGYEQYF
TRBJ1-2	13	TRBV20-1	CSARRGLDYGYTF
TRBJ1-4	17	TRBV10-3	CAISESIDGQGGEKLFF
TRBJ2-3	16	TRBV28	CASSDRDRGLSDTQYF
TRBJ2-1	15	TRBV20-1	CNAREAGRAYNEQFF
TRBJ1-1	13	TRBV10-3	CAISPGVDTEAFF
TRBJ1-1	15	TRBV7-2	CASSLRGTGGAEAFF
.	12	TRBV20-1	CSASGHYNEQYF